This TCR beta chain emerged from a study of shared clonotypes between healthy human individuals. Using immunoSEQ multiplex PCR, the repertoire was profiled, and TCRdb retains in-frame clones only, with some absent. In the table there are almost 750,000 clones, 72% of which are singletons. CDR3 size: 16 residues. The V end lost 0 bases, the J end lost 7 bases, and 18 bases lay between the germline ends. Germline lookup yields CDR1 MNHEY and CDR2 SMNVEV (reference sequence). Sample: memory CD4+ T cells sorted from blood. As for subset: CD45RA-negative fraction. The V call is TRBV27, the J call TRBJ2-5; D gene uncertain. The receptor comes from a woman in her twenties or thirties in good health. In DNA form, the CDR3 reads TGTGCCAGCAGTTTATCCTCCCGCAGATCCGCAGGGACCCAGTACTTC. This codes for CASSLSSRRSAGTQYF.